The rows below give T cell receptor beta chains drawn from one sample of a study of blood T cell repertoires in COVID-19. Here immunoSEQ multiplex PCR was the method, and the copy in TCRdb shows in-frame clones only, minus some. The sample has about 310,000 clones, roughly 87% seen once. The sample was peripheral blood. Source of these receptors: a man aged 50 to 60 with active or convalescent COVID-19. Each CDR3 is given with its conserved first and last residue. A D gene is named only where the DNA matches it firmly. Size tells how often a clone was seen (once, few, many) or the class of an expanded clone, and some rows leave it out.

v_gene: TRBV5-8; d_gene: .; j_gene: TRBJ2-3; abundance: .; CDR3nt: TGTGCCAGCAGCTTGCGTGCAGATACGCAGTATTTT; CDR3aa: CASSLRADTQYF
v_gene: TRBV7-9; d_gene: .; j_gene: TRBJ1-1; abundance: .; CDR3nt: TGTGCCAGCAGCCCGCAACAGGGAGGGACTGAAGCTTTCTTT; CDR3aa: CASSPQQGGTEAFF
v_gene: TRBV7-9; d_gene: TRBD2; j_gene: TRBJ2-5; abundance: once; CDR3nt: TGTGCCAGCAGCCCCGGGGGGGAGGAGACCCAGTACTTC; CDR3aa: CASSPGGEETQYF
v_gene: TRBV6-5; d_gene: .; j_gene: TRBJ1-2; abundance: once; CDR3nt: TGTGCCAGCAGACAGGGTTTTTCCCACTATGGCTACACCTTC; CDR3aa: CASRQGFSHYGYTF
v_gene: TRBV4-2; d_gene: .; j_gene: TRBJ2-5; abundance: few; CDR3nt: TGTGCCAGCAGCCAAGGTGGGAGCCAAGAGACCCAGTACTTC; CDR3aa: CASSQGGSQETQYF
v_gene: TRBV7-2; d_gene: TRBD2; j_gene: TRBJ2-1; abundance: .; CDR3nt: TGTGCCAGCAGCTTAGATTCGACTAGCGGGGGGAGAGATGAGCAGTTCTTC; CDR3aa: CASSLDSTSGGRDEQFF
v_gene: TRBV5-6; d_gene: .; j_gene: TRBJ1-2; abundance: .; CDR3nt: TGTGCCAGCAGTTCTAGGACTAACTATGGCTACACCTTC; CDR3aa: CASSSRTNYGYTF
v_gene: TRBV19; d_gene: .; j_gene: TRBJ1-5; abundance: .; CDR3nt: TGTGCCAGTAGTATATGGAGGAGAAGCAATCAGCCCCAGCATTTT; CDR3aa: CASSIWRRSNQPQHF
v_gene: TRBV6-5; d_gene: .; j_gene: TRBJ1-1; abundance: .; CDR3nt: TGTGCCAGCAGTTACTCCTTGACAACTTTCTTT; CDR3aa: CASSYSLTTFF
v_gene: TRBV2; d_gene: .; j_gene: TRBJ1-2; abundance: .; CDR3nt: TGTGCCACCCAAGGACGGGATAACTATGGCTACACCTTC; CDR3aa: CATQGRDNYGYTF
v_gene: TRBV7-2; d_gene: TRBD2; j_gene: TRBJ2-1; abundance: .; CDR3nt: TGTGCCAGCAGCGCTATTAGCGGGGGGGCGGATGAGCAGTTCTTC; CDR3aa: CASSAISGGADEQFF
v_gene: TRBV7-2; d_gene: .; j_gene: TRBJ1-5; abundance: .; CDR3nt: TGTGCCAGCAGCTTAGTCGGGGTGTCCAATCAGCCCCAGCATTTT; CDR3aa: CASSLVGVSNQPQHF
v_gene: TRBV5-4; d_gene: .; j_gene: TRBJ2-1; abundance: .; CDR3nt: TGTGCCAGCAGCTTGGAGACAGGCGGAATGGGGAATGAGCAGTTCTTC; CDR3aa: CASSLETGGMGNEQFF
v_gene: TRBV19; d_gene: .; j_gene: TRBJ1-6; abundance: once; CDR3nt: TGTGCCAGTAGCCGCCCGCGGGTAGATTCACCCCTCCACTTT; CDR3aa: CASSRPRVDSPLHF
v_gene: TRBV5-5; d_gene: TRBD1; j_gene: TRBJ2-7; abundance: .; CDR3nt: TGTGCCAGCAGCTTCGGGACAGGGCCCTACGAGCAGTACTTC; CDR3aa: CASSFGTGPYEQYF
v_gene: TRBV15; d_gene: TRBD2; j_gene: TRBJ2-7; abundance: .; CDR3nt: TGTGCCACCAGCAGAGGCGGCCCCGGGCGGGAGGGCCTCTACGAGCAGTACTTC; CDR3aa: CATSRGGPGREGLYEQYF
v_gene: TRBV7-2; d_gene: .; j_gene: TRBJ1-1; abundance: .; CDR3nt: TGTGCCAGCAGCTTAGGGGCAGAGATGAACACTGAAGCTTTCTTT; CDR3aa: CASSLGAEMNTEAFF
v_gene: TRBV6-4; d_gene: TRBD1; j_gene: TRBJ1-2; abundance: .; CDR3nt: TGTGCCAGCAGCGGGGGACAGGGGTATGGCTACACCTTC; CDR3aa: CASSGGQGYGYTF
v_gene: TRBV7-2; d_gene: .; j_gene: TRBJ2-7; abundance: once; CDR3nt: TGTGCCAGCAGCTTATCCCTCACGAGGGAGCAGTACTTC; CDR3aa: CASSLSLTREQYF
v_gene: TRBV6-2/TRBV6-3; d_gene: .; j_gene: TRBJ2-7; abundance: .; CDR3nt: TGTGCCAGCAGTTCCGCGCAGGGTGAAGTCCTTTTCTACGAGCAGTACTTC; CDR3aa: CASSSAQGEVLFYEQYF
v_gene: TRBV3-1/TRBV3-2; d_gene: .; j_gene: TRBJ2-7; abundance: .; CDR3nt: TGTGCCAGCAGCCCCCCCCTTCCGGGACACCTCTACGAGCAGTACTTC; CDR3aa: CASSPPLPGHLYEQYF
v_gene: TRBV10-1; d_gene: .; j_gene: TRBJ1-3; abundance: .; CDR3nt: TGCGCCAGCAGTGAGTCGTATAGAGGGCAATCAGGAAACACCATATATTTT; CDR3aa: CASSESYRGQSGNTIYF
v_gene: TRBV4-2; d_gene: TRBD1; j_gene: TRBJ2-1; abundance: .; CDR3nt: TGTGCCAGCAGCCAAGCCGGACAGGGGCCATACAATGAGCAGTTCTTC; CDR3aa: CASSQAGQGPYNEQFF
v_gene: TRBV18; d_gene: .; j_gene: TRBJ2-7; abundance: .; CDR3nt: TGTGCCAGCTCACTCGGCTTTACAGGCGCCGAGCAGTACTTC; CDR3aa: CASSLGFTGAEQYF
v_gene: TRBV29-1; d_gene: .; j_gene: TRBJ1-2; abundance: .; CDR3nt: TGCAGCGTTGTCGGGGGAGGGGAGGGCTACACCTTC; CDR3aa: CSVVGGGEGYTF
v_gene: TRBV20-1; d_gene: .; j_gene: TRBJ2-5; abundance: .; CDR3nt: TGCAGTGCTAGAAATATGGAGACCCAGTACTTC; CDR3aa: CSARNMETQYF
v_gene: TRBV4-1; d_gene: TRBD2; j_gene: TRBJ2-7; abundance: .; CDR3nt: TGCGCCAGCAGCCAAGATTTAGCGGGACATACAATTAAGTACTTC; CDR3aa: CASSQDLAGHTIKYF
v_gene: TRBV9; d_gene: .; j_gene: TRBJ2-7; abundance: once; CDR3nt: TGTGCCAGCAGCCCCTGGGAGAAGGTCTACGAGCAGTACTTC; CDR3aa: CASSPWEKVYEQYF
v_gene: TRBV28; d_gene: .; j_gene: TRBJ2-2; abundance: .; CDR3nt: TGTGCCAGCAGTTTAGCGGCCGGGGAGCTGTTTTTT; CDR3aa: CASSLAAGELFF
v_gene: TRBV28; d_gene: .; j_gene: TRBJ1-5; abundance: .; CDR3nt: TGTGCCAGCAGTTTTTTGGCCAGGGGTCAGCCCCAGCATTTT; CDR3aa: CASSFLARGQPQHF
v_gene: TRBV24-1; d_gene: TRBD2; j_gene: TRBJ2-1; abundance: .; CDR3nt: TGTGCCACCAGGAGTAGCGGGAGGGCCGGTGAGCAGTTCTTC; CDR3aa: CATRSSGRAGEQFF
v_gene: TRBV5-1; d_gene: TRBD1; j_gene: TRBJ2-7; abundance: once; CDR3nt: TGCGCCAGCACCCCATGGACAGGGGGGGACGAGCAGTACTTC; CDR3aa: CASTPWTGGDEQYF
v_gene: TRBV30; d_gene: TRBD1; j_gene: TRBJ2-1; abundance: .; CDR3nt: TGTGCCTGGAGTCTACCGGACAGGAGCTCCTACAATGAGCAGTTCTTC; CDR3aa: CAWSLPDRSSYNEQFF
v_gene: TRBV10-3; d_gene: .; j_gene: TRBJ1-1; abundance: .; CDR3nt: TGTGCCATCAGTGAATACGGTGGGCTGGGTGAAGCTTTCTTT; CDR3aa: CAISEYGGLGEAFF
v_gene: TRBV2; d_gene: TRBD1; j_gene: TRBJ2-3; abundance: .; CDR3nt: TGTGCCAGCATGTGGGACAGCAGCACAGATACGCAGTATTTT; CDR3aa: CASMWDSSTDTQYF
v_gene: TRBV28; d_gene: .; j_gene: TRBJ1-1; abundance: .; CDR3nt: TGTGCCAGCAGTCCCCGAGGAGGGGCGAACACTGAAGCTTTCTTT; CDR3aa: CASSPRGGANTEAFF
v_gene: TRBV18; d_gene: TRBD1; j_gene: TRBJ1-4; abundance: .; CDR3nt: TGTGCCAGCTCAGTCCGGGACAGTCCTAATGAAAAACTGTTTTTT; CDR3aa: CASSVRDSPNEKLFF
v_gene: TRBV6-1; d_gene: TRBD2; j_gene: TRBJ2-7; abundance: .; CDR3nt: TGTGCCAGCAGTGTTGAGGGGCAGGGTGGACTAGCGGGAGGACTCTACGAGCAGTACTTC; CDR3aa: CASSVEGQGGLAGGLYEQYF
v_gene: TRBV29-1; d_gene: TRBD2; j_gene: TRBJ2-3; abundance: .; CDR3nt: TGCAGCGTTGAGGTTTATGCTAGCGGGGGGGCAGATACGCAGTATTTT; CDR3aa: CSVEVYASGGADTQYF
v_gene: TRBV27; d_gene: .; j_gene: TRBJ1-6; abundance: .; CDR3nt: TGTGCCAGCAGTTCACGCGATTTCGACAAATCCTATAATTCACCCCTCCACTTT; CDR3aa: CASSSRDFDKSYNSPLHF
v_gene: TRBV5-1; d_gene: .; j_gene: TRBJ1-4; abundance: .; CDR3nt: TGCGCCAGCAGCGCACAGGGTGCAACTAATGAAAAACTGTTTTTT; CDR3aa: CASSAQGATNEKLFF
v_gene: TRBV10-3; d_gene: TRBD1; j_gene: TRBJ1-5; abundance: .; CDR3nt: TGTGCCAGCAGGGGGGAAAGGGGGAATCAGCCCCAGCATTTT; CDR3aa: CASRGERGNQPQHF
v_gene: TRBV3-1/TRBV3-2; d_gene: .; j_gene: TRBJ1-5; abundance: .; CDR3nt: TGTGCCAGCAGTCAAGGGAGACAGCCCAATCAGCCCCAGCATTTT; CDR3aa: CASSQGRQPNQPQHF
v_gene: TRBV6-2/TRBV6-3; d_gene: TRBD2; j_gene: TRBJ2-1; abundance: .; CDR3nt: TGTGCCACCAGCAGGTCGGTCGGGGGGAACTACAATGAGCAGTTCTTC; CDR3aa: CATSRSVGGNYNEQFF
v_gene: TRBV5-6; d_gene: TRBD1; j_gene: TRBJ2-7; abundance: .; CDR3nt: TGTGCCAGCAGCTCGAAAGGACAGGGACAGCAGTACTTC; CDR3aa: CASSSKGQGQQYF
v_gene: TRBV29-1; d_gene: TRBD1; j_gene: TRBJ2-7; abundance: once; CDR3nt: TGCAGCGTTGTGGTTTCCGGGACAGGTCCTGGCGAGCAGTACTTC; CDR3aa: CSVVVSGTGPGEQYF
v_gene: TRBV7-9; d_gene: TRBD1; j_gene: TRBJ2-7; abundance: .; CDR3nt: TGTGCCAGCAGCTGGGGACAGGGGATGAACGAGCAGTACTTC; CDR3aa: CASSWGQGMNEQYF